The T cell receptor beta chain under discussion was sequenced for a study of blood T cell repertoires in COVID-19. Method: immunoSEQ multiplex PCR; TCRdb's copy keeps in-frame clones and lacks some. The table records roughly 250,000 clones, about four fifths of them present only once. Germline values: CDR1 MNHNS, CDR2 SASEGT. Trimming took off 0 bases at V and 5 bases at J, with 14 bases between the two ends. The CDR3 covers 16 residues. The origin of this receptor is a middle-aged woman who had been exposed to COVID-19. The sample consisted of PBMCs or T cells enriched from blood (not recorded which). The gene calls are TRBV6-1 and TRBJ1-5, with unresolved D. The chain's CDR3 is CASSEAMGEGYQPQHF. The CDR3 coding sequence is TGTGCCAGCAGTGAAGCGATGGGAGAGGGTTATCAGCCCCAGCATTTT.